A selection of T cell receptor beta chains follows, all from one sample in a study of regulatory T cells in long-lasting Graves disease. TCRdb re-analysed the multiplex PCR reads in MiXCR, keeping a single row per CDR3 protein. The data contain some 410,000 distinct CDR3 sequences, around 15% of them singletons. This sample was shared with a second study, whose subject was T cells in Graves' hyperthyroidism and ophthalmopathy.

This sample comprised peripheral blood mononuclear cells (PBMCs), obtained at new diagnosis, from a patient treated with antithyroid drugs. The receptor set was obtained from a woman under 40 with Graves disease. Both conserved end residues are part of each CDR3. The order of the fields is clone size, D gene, J gene, V gene, CDR3 length, CDR3 protein, CDR3 DNA. The D gene is left open where the match is weak. Only some rows state a clone size, as once, few, many or a class for expanded clones.

many,TRBD2,TRBJ2-3,TRBV6-2/TRBV6-3,14,CASLVLAGMDTQYF,TGTGCCAGCTTAGTACTAGCGGGAATGGATACGCAGTATTTT
many,-,TRBJ2-7,TRBV11-2,12,CASSLDSAEQYF,TGTGCCAGCAGCTTAGATAGTGCCGAGCAGTACTTC
few,-,TRBJ1-6,TRBV12-3/TRBV12-4,12,CASAAVDSPLHF,TGTGCCAGCGCCGCAGTGGATTCACCCCTCCACTTT
many,TRBD2,TRBJ2-7,TRBV7-2,15,CASSYGLAGVYEQYF,TGTGCCAGCAGCTATGGACTAGCGGGAGTTTACGAGCAGTACTTC
many,-,TRBJ1-5,TRBV7-8,14,CASSLDRPHEPQHF,TGTGCCAGCAGCTTAGACAGGCCTCATGAGCCCCAGCATTTT
many,TRBD1,TRBJ2-3,TRBV7-3,14,CASRQGMVTDTQYF,TGTGCCAGCAGACAGGGGATGGTCACAGATACGCAGTATTTT
many,-,TRBJ2-2,TRBV11-1,19,CASSLPIERQEIYTGELFF,TGTGCCAGCAGCTTACCGATAGAAAGACAGGAGATATACACCGGGGAGCTGTTTTTT
-,-,TRBJ2-3,TRBV19,16,CASRPPRGNGTDTQYF,TGTGCCAGTAGACCCCCACGCGGGAACGGCACAGATACGCAGTATTTT
many,-,TRBJ1-6,TRBV15,15,CATSTRDSYNSPLHF,TGTGCCACCAGCACACGGGACTCCTATAATTCACCCCTCCACTTT
many,TRBD2,TRBJ2-1,TRBV11-2,16,CASSLSSGTSGRVQFF,TGTGCCAGCAGCCTCTCGTCCGGGACTAGCGGGAGGGTGCAGTTCTTC
-,TRBD1,TRBJ2-6,TRBV7-9,19,CASRGWTGAPDSGANVLTF,TGTGCCAGCAGGGGATGGACAGGGGCGCCAGACTCTGGGGCCAACGTCCTGACTTTC
few,TRBD1,TRBJ2-7,TRBV11-1,15,CASSSTDRRSYEQYF,TGTGCCAGCAGCTCTACGGACAGGCGGAGCTACGAGCAGTACTTC
-,-,TRBJ2-1,TRBV11-2,18,CASSLAILDYPLGNEQFF,TGTGCCAGCAGCTTAGCAATTTTGGACTACCCTTTGGGGAATGAGCAGTTCTTC
-,-,TRBJ2-7,TRBV6-2/TRBV6-3,15,CASSLAGTLSYEQYF,TGTGCCAGCAGTTTGGCCGGGACACTCTCCTACGAGCAGTACTTC
-,TRBD1,TRBJ2-2,TRBV28,16,CASSLWQQGAAGELFF,TGTGCCAGCAGTTTATGGCAACAGGGGGCGGCCGGGGAGCTGTTTTTT
few,-,TRBJ2-1,TRBV12-5,12,CASALQSYEQFF,TGTGCTAGTGCCCTACAAAGCTATGAGCAGTTCTTC
few,TRBD1,TRBJ1-3,TRBV28,14,CASSLGQTGNTIYF,TGTGCCAGCAGTTTGGGACAGACTGGAAACACCATATATTTT
many,-,TRBJ2-2,TRBV11-2,14,CASNLLGDTGELFF,TGTGCCAGTAACCTTCTAGGGGACACCGGGGAGCTGTTTTTT
-,-,TRBJ1-2,TRBV28,15,CASRSGSYRAYGYTF,TGTGCCAGCAGATCCGGGTCCTACAGGGCCTATGGCTACACCTTC
many,-,TRBJ1-1,TRBV6-2/TRBV6-3,16,CASSPVMRGMNTEAFF,TGTGCCAGCAGTCCAGTCATGAGGGGAATGAACACTGAAGCTTTCTTT
few,TRBD1,TRBJ1-2,TRBV7-9,15,CASSLVSRGWRGYTF,TGTGCCAGCAGCTTAGTCAGCAGGGGGTGGCGTGGCTACACCTTC
many,TRBD2,TRBJ2-7,TRBV29-1,15,CSVEDWTGGIGEQYF,TGCAGCGTTGAAGATTGGACGGGGGGGATCGGCGAGCAGTACTTC
-,-,TRBJ2-6,TRBV12-3/TRBV12-4,14,CASTPLSEANVLTF,TGTGCCAGCACCCCTCTCTCTGAGGCCAACGTCCTGACTTTC
-,-,TRBJ2-7,TRBV30,15,CAWSPPWGVRGEQYF,TGTGCCTGGAGTCCCCCATGGGGAGTGAGAGGCGAGCAGTACTTC
-,-,TRBJ1-2,TRBV7-2,14,CASSLGPQNYGYTF,TGTGCCAGCAGCTTAGGCCCCCAAAACTATGGCTACACCTTC
few,-,TRBJ1-6,TRBV27,12,CASSLVSGTLHF,TGTGCCAGCAGTTTAGTGTCCGGGACTCTCCACTTT
many,-,TRBJ2-7,TRBV2,12,CASRRQSYEQYF,TGTGCCAGCAGGAGACAGTCCTACGAGCAGTACTTC
few,TRBD1,TRBJ2-1,TRBV4-2,16,CASSQGQDRVVNEQFF,TGTGCCAGCAGCCAAGGACAGGACAGGGTTGTCAATGAGCAGTTCTTC
many,-,TRBJ2-7,TRBV5-1,13,CASSLTGSYEQYF,TGTGCCAGCAGTTTAACGGGGAGTTACGAGCAGTACTTC
-,-,TRBJ2-5,TRBV7-9,13,CASSLGSGRTQYF,TGTGCCAGCAGCTTAGGTTCAGGGAGGACCCAGTACTTC
many,-,TRBJ2-2,TRBV28,15,CASNPGNPNTGELFF,TGTGCCAGCAACCCCGGGAACCCGAACACCGGGGAGCTGTTTTTT
-,TRBD2,TRBJ2-2,TRBV2,14,CAITSGRAVGELFF,TGTGCCATCACTAGCGGGAGGGCCGTCGGGGAGCTGTTTTTT
few,TRBD2,TRBJ2-5,TRBV4-1,17,CASSQAPGLAGVATQYF,TGCGCCAGCAGCCAAGCCCCGGGACTAGCGGGAGTGGCGACCCAGTACTTC
many,TRBD1,TRBJ1-2,TRBV6-1,14,CASSRQGYGYGYTF,TGTGCCAGCAGTAGACAGGGGTACGGCTATGGCTACACCTTC
-,-,TRBJ2-2,TRBV29-1,14,CSVLAGTDTGELFF,TGCAGCGTCTTGGCCGGGACGGACACCGGGGAGCTGTTTTTT
few,TRBD2,TRBJ2-7,TRBV9,13,CASSVSGKAEQYF,TGTGCCAGCAGCGTTAGCGGGAAGGCCGAGCAGTACTTC
many,TRBD1,TRBJ2-3,TRBV7-9,18,CASSPRDRGISSTDTQYF,TGTGCCAGCAGCCCCCGAGACAGGGGCATTTCTAGCACAGATACGCAGTATTTT